What follows are 31 T cell receptor beta chains derived from one specimen sequenced in a study of post-analysis software for immune sequencing data. These receptors lack a known antigen. Carried by the TCR beta cDNA libraries were unique molecular identifiers. TCRdb reanalysed the PCR reads using MiXCR and keeps one entry per CDR3 protein. Of approximately 460,000 distinct CDR3 sequences listed, roughly 46% are singletons. Study results and limitations: Patients carried several TRBV segments more frequently than controls did, and TRBV5-6, TRBV5-1 and TRBV20-1 were among them.

The material sequenced was blood. These receptors all stem from a girl between 10 and 17 years old with multiple sclerosis.

The chain uses TRBV5-1 and TRBJ2-1; D remains ambiguous. The CDR3 consists of 13 residues. Germline values: CDR1 SGHRS, CDR2 YFSETQ. V lost 0 bases and J 8 bases, leaving 9 bases between the germline ends. CDR3 sequence: CASSLEGFDEQFF. DNA for the CDR3: TGCGCCAGCAGCTTGGAAGGTTTCGATGAGCAGTTCTTC. Full variable domain (outside the CDR3, taken from reference TRBV5-1 and TRBJ2-1): KAGVTQTPRYLIKTRGQQVTLSCSPISGHRSVSWYQQTPGQGLQFLFEYFSETQRNKGNFPGRFSGRQFSNSRSEMNVSTLELGDSALYLCASSLEGFDEQFFGPGTRLTVL.

This clonotype was found a few times. The chain links TRBV11-3 to TRBJ2-1, with 8 bases fitting TRBD2. Trimming at V came to 2 bases and at J to 0 bases, leaving 12 bases not matched to a gene. Germline CDR1 SGHNT, CDR2 YENEEA. The CDR3 length is 19 residues. CDR3 in DNA: TGTGCCAGCAGCTTACGTGCAACTAGCGGCGCCGACTCCTACAATGAGCAGTTCTTC. Translation gives CASSLRATSGADSYNEQFF.

DNA for the CDR3: TGTGCCACCAGTGATTTTTCGTCAACAGGGGCAGGTACGCAGTATTTT. It translates to CATSDFSSTGAGTQYF. The chain carries TRBV24-1 and TRBJ2-3; TRBD1 agrees at 7 bases. The CDR3 covers 16 residues. Germline CDR1 is KGHDR and CDR2 is SFDVKD. Trimming took 1 base from V and 8 from J; bases not matched to a gene: 11.

The rearrangement links TRBV12-3 or TRBV12-4 to TRBJ2-7; 9 bases are shared with TRBD1. Losses at the gene ends were 6 bases for V and 1 base for J; bases not matched to a gene: 10. The CDR3 is 16 residues long. DNA for the CDR3: TGTGCCAGCAGCGCAACCATGGGGACAGGGTCCTACGAGCAGTACTTC. Its translation is CASSATMGTGSYEQYF.

The rearrangement joins TRBV5-1 to TRBJ2-7; 9 bases match TRBD2. Unmatched junction bases numbered 10, after V lost 1 base and J lost 5 bases. The CDR3 totals 16 residues. Per germline, CDR1 SGHRS and CDR2 YFSETQ. The CDR3 spells CASSLSVIGLAHEQYF. CDR3 DNA: TGCGCCAGCAGCTTGTCCGTTATTGGACTAGCGCACGAGCAGTACTTC.

V usage is TRBV27 and J usage is TRBJ2-5; TRBD1 agrees at 7 bases. The end of the DNA is better explained by TRBJ2-7, so the J call may be wrong. CDR1 and CDR2 from the germline V gene are MNHEY and SMNVEV (reference sequence). CDR3 length equals 14 residues. This chain's CDR3 is CASSPVQGFHEQYF. As DNA, the CDR3 is TGTGCCAGCAGTCCGGTACAGGGGTTCCACGAGCAGTACTTC.

This clonotype was observed a few times. The rearrangement links TRBV6-1 to TRBJ2-1, with 7 bases identical to TRBD1. Germline values: CDR1 MNHNS, CDR2 SASEGT. The CDR3 runs 12 residues. V lost 7 bases, J lost 8 bases, and 5 bases stayed unmatched. CDR3 nucleotide sequence: TGTGCCAGCATGACAGGGAGTTATGAGCAGTTCTTC. Translation gives CASMTGSYEQFF.

On this clonotype itself: With a much larger clone just one base away, this may be a read error. This chain links TRBV7-2 with TRBJ2-1; D unclear. The tail of the sequence fits TRBJ2-7 better, so the J call may be wrong. Germline V gene data show CDR1 as SGHTA and CDR2 as FQGNSA. The CDR3 totals 11 residues. In nucleotides, the CDR3 is TGTGCCAGCAGCTTGGGCATTGAGCAGTACTTC. It specifies CASSLGIEQYF.

The chain couples TRBV2 to TRBJ2-7; 11 bases are shared with TRBD2. The V gene's germline CDR1 is SNHLY and CDR2 FYNNEI. This CDR3 has 15 residues. V dropped 6 bases and J dropped 4; count of bases not matched to a gene: 8. The CDR3 DNA reads TGTGCCAGCAGGAAGGGGACTAGCGGAACATACGAGCAGTACTTC. It is translated as CASRKGTSGTYEQYF.

This chain links TRBV5-5 with TRBJ2-5; 7 bases map to TRBD2. Germline V CDR1 and CDR2: SGHKS, YYEKEE (reference sequence). The CDR3 runs to 14 residues. The J segment lost 1 base and the V segment lost 4 bases, leaving 4 bases of the junction unmatched. The CDR3 sequence: CASSHGRGQETQYF. CDR3 nucleotides: TGTGCCAGCAGCCATGGGAGGGGCCAAGAGACCCAGTACTTC. Full variable domain (rest looked up from reference TRBV5-5 and TRBJ2-5): DAGVTQSPTHLIKTRGQQVTLRCSPISGHKSVSWYQQVLGQGPQFIFQYYEKEERGRGNFPDRFSARQFPNYSSELNVNALLLGDSALYLCASSHGRGQETQYFGPGTRLLVL.

The table lists this clonotype with a few counts. The V and J genes are TRBV5-1 and TRBJ1-2; D might be TRBD1 (6 bases). This CDR3 has 14 amino acids. CDR1 and CDR2 from the germline V gene are SGHRS and YFSETQ. V dropped 0 bases and J dropped 4 bases, with 10 bases sitting between them. The CDR3 nucleotides are TGCGCCAGCAGCTTGGGGGACACCGCCTATGGCTACACCTTC. Its translation: CASSLGDTAYGYTF.

This clonotype was detected a few times. The chain carries TRBV7-3 and TRBJ2-3; 7 bases fit TRBD2. There are 15 residues in the CDR3. Trimming took 4 bases from V and 2 from J; bases not matched to a gene: 6. Germline CDR1 and CDR2: SGHTA and FQGTGA. CDR3 DNA: TGTGCCAGCAGCTCCGGACTAGGGGACACAGATACGCAGTATTTT. This gives the protein CASSSGLGDTDTQYF.

This rearrangement joins TRBV12-3 or TRBV12-4 to TRBJ2-5, with D perhaps matching TRBD2 (6 bases). The ends were cut back, 5 bases at V and 2 bases at J, with 9 bases in the middle. There are 13 residues in the CDR3. The CDR3 spells CASSRDWQETQYF. For the CDR3, the DNA is TGTGCCAGCAGTAGGGACTGGCAAGAGACCCAGTACTTC.

In this sample, this clonotype turned up a few times. This sequence joins TRBV3-1 and TRBJ2-1, with 7 positions matching TRBD2. Germline trimming cut 0 bases from V and 6 bases from J; bases unmatched to any gene: 5. The germline V gene encodes CDR1 LGHDT and CDR2 YNNKEL (reference sequence). The CDR3 loop spans 15 amino acids. CDR3 bases: TGTGCCAGCAGCCAAGAAGGACTAGAACTCAATGAGCAGTTCTTC. Protein product: CASSQEGLELNEQFF.

This clonotype was observed a few times. The rearrangement links TRBV7-2 to TRBJ1-5; a possible D gene is TRBD1 (6 bases). V dropped 3 bases and J dropped 6 bases, with 18 bases sitting between them. This CDR3 is built from 16 residues. Germline V gene lookup returns CDR1 SGHTA and CDR2 FQGNSA. In DNA form, the CDR3 reads TGTGCCAGCAGCTTTCACGGGACATCATTCGTTCAGCCCCAGCATTTT. Its protein product is CASSFHGTSFVQPQHF.

Ten or more counts support this clonotype. The gene calls are TRBV12-3 or TRBV12-4 and TRBJ2-1, with a tentative D call TRBD2 (5 bases). Trimming removed 10 bases from V and 10 bases from J, with 17 bases in between. This CDR3 has 12 amino acids. The CDR3 nucleotides read TGTGCCACCTTGGAGGATAGTAGAGAGCAGTTCTTC. It codes for CATLEDSREQFF.

The chain couples TRBV3-1 to TRBJ1-2; D is unresolved. The CDR3 length is 12 residues. Trimming left V 3 bases short and J 4 bases short, with 6 bases between. Germline loops: CDR1 LGHDT, CDR2 YNNKEL (reference sequence). The CDR3 spells CASSQWPYGYTF. CDR3 coding DNA: TGTGCCAGCAGCCAGTGGCCCTATGGCTACACCTTC.

Details on this clonotype: A much larger clone differs from this one at a single base, so this may be a read error. The chain joins TRBV29-1 to TRBJ2-7, with 9 bases aligning to TRBD1. Germline CDR1 reads SQVTM; CDR2 reads ANQGSEA. The CDR3 is made up of 21 amino acids. The CDR3 nucleotides are TGCAGCGTTGAAGAGTCACAGGGGGCGAGGAGGAGGCCCAATCCCTACTACAAGCAGTACTTC. It encodes CSVEESQGARRRPNPYYKQYF.

This clonotype was seen a handful of times. The chain combines TRBV28 with TRBJ2-1; D uncertain. Trimming left V 6 bases short and J 4 bases short, with 7 bases between. Germline V gene sequence: CDR1 MDHEN, CDR2 SYDVKM. The CDR3 has 12 amino acids. The CDR3 loop reads CASRGEYNEQFF. The CDR3 DNA reads as TGTGCCAGCAGAGGAGAGTACAATGAGCAGTTCTTC.

V is TRBV7-2 and J is TRBJ2-7; TRBD2 matches at 9 bases. The CDR3 covers 19 residues. From germline, CDR1 is SGHTA and CDR2 FQGNSA. Trimming cost V 0 bases and J 3 bases; bases outside gene matches: 15. The CDR3: CASSLASPFTSGHHYEQYF. Written as DNA, the CDR3 is TGTGCCAGCAGCTTAGCCAGCCCATTCACTAGCGGGCACCACTACGAGCAGTACTTC. The variable domain in full, completed from reference TRBV7-2 and TRBJ2-7, reads GAGVSQSPSNKVTEKGKDVELRCDPISGHTALYWYRQSLGQGLEFLIYFQGNSAPDKSGLPSDRFSAERTGGSVSTLTIQRTQQEDSAVYLCASSLASPFTSGHHYEQYFGPGTRLTVT.

The chain has TRBV20-1 and TRBJ2-7, with unresolved D. The CDR3 has 11 amino acids. In germline, CDR1 is DFQATT, CDR2 SNEGSKA (reference sequence). Trimming removed 3 bases at V and 5 bases at J, with 8 bases between. The CDR3 region is CSARALHEQYF. Written as DNA, the CDR3 is TGCAGTGCTAGGGCCCTGCACGAGCAGTACTTC.

This clonotype was seen a few times. The chain links TRBV27 to TRBJ1-2, with TRBD1 matching over 9 bases. The CDR3 extends over 15 amino acids. Losses at the gene ends were 8 bases for V and 2 bases for J; bases not matched to a gene: 9. In germline, CDR1 is MNHEY, CDR2 SMNVEV (reference sequence). The chain's CDR3 is CASGRQGGRNYGYTF. The CDR3 nucleotides are TGTGCCAGCGGCCGACAGGGGGGTCGAAACTATGGCTACACCTTC.

The count of this clonotype is one. The J gene is TRBJ2-1, the V gene TRBV5-1, with a tentative D call TRBD2 (6 bases). From germline, CDR1 is SGHRS and CDR2 YFSETQ. The V and J ends lost 5 bases and 1 base respectively, with 13 bases between them. The CDR3 runs 15 residues. The DNA of the CDR3 is TGCGCCAGCAGAGAATGGGCGGGATCCTACAATGAGCAGTTCTTC. It codes for CASREWAGSYNEQFF.

The chain recombines TRBV3-1 with TRBJ2-3; the match to TRBD2 covers 8 bases. The germline V gene encodes CDR1 LGHDT and CDR2 YNNKEL (reference sequence). The V and J ends lost 0 bases and 9 bases, in that order; junction bases with no gene match: 8. CDR3 length equals 15 residues. The CDR3 region has the DNA TGTGCCAGCAGCCAAGAAGGGGATAGCGGGGCGACGCAGTATTTT. Encoded protein: CASSQEGDSGATQYF.

The J gene is TRBJ2-1, the V gene TRBV12-3 or TRBV12-4; 7 nucleotides line up with TRBD2. Germline trimming cut 2 bases from V and 4 bases from J; bases unmatched to any gene: 5. The CDR3 has 15 amino acids. CDR3 loop: CASSLSGATYNEQFF. DNA of the CDR3: TGTGCCAGCAGTTTAAGCGGGGCGACTTACAATGAGCAGTTCTTC.

The chain is built from TRBV7-9 and TRBJ2-3; D gene ambiguous. Germline V gene lookup returns CDR1 SEHNR and CDR2 FQNEAQ (reference sequence). V lost 0 bases, J lost 5 bases, and 6 bases lay in between. CDR3 length: 13 amino acids. In DNA, the CDR3 is TGTGCCAGCAGCTTAGCGATGGGAGATACGCAGTATTTT. Amino acids: CASSLAMGDTQYF. The whole variable domain, remainder taken from reference TRBV7-9 and TRBJ2-3, is DTGVSQNPRHKITKRGQNVTFRCDPISEHNRLYWYRQTLGQGPEFLTYFQNEAQLEKSRLLSDRFSAERPKGSFSTLEIQRTEQGDSAMYLCASSLAMGDTQYFGPGTRLTVL.

A few counts support this clonotype. The chain has TRBV6-2 or TRBV6-3 and TRBJ2-4; TRBD1 aligns across 11 bases. The end of the DNA fits TRBJ2-7 better, so the J call may be wrong. CDR3 size: 14 residues. Germline V gives CDR1 MNHEY, CDR2 SVGEGT. CDR3 sequence (DNA): TGTGCCAGCAGGGACAGGGGGCCATCCTACGAGCAGTACTTC. Translating it yields CASRDRGPSYEQYF.

This clonotype has more than one count but fewer than ten. The CDR3 loop is CASSQDEGGEQYF. CDR3 sequence (DNA): TGCGCCAGCAGCCAAGATGAGGGGGGCGAGCAGTACTTC. This chain uses TRBV4-1 with TRBJ2-7; D may correspond to TRBD1 or TRBD2 (6 bases each). Trimming left V 0 bases short and J 6 bases short, with 9 bases between. Germline V gives CDR1 MGHRA, CDR2 YSYEKL. The CDR3 has 13 amino acids.

This clonotype has just a few counts. V gene TRBV12-3 or TRBV12-4 combines with J gene TRBJ2-7; D is perhaps TRBD2 (5 bases). CDR3 length equals 14 residues. V was pared by 6 bases and J by 1 base, with 13 bases between. For the CDR3, the DNA is TGTGCCAGCAGAACCACGCTAGCATCCTACGAGCAGTACTTC. Its translation is CASRTTLASYEQYF.

A note on this clonotype: Its ends do not fully match the called genes, so a read error is possible. V and J are TRBV6-5 and TRBJ1-2; 7 bases agree with TRBD1. The CDR3 is made up of 16 amino acids. Germline V gene data show CDR1 as MNHEY and CDR2 as SVGAGI. The CDR3: CASSYGRGGWGYGCTF. CDR3 in DNA: TGTGCCAGCAGTTACGGTAGAGGGGGCTGGGGCTATGGCTGCACCTTC.

V usage is TRBV12-3 or TRBV12-4 and J usage is TRBJ2-3, with D uncertain. Deletions cut 5 bases from V and 7 bases from J, with 10 bases between. The CDR3 runs to 12 residues. The CDR3 DNA sequence: TGTGCCAGCAGTCCCCTTCTTAATACGCAGTATTTT. Protein: CASSPLLNTQYF.